Listed below are T cell receptor beta chains from one sample, sequenced in a study of blood T cell repertoires in COVID-19. Clones were sequenced by immunoSEQ multiplex PCR, and TCRdb holds only the in-frame ones, with some missing. The sample carries 150,000 or so clones, about 87% recorded once. The sample taken for sequencing was peripheral blood. The receptor set was obtained from a woman between 45 and 60 years old with acute or convalescent COVID-19. The conserved cysteine and the conserved F or W are not part of the CDR3 here.

>TRBV10-3|TRBJ1-2
AISDLRDGYT
>TRBV4-3|TRBJ2-7
ASSQVPATGVTQY
>TRBV30|TRBJ1-2
AWSIVLYGYT
>TRBV6-5|TRBJ1-1
ASAGQGAGDTEAF
>TRBV27|TRBJ2-1
ASSFLGLRYNEQF
>TRBV10-3|TRBJ2-1
AIGRRDEYNEQF
>TRBV4-2|TRBJ2-1
ASSREAGGGYNEQF
>TRBV29-1|TRBJ2-3
SVSGQSTDTQY
>TRBV7-9|TRBJ2-7
ASSLAQGTYEQY
>TRBV11-2|TRBJ2-7
ASSLATGTSYEQY
>TRBV5-8|TRBJ1-2
ASSLYKTGNT
>TRBV6-5|TRBJ1-2
ASSTGSGYT
>TRBV4-1|TRBJ2-5
ASSHPGTSGRETQY
>TRBV3-1/TRBV3-2|TRBJ2-1
ASSRTGKGNEQF
>TRBV19|TRBJ2-1
ASSLPNGRASYNEQF
>TRBV18|TRBJ2-3
ASSPPGLAPDTQY
>TRBV27|TRBJ1-5
ASSTGGRGNQPQH
>TRBV11-2|TRBJ2-7
ASTQGASGVSYEQY
>TRBV5-1|TRBJ1-2
ASSLWELGDYGYT
>TRBV5-5|TRBJ2-5
ASSLGVAWETQY
>TRBV5-1|TRBJ2-5
ASSLRLALEETQY
>TRBV12-5|TRBJ2-1
ASGRLGLGPYNEQF
>TRBV20-1|TRBJ1-2
SASGQAFSNYGYT
>TRBV27|TRBJ1-4
ASSLTPHTNEKLF
>TRBV9|TRBJ2-1
ASSPGTLNNEQF
>TRBV6-5|TRBJ2-5
ASSSQETQY
>TRBV7-9|TRBJ2-7
ASSRDLTENEQY
>TRBV20-1|TRBJ1-2
SARDTEGYT
>TRBV15|TRBJ2-5
ATSRVGSGVQETQY
>TRBV10-3|TRBJ1-2
AISAGSDRTDGYT
>TRBV5-6|TRBJ2-7
ASSPIAGSSYEQY
>TRBV5-8|TRBJ1-2
ASRKTGINYGYT
>TRBV7-2|TRBJ1-1
ASSPLYGDTEAF
>TRBV7-2|TRBJ2-5
ASSLVSVEYQETQY
>TRBV7-2|TRBJ2-7
ASSLQRGSYEQY
>TRBV3-1/TRBV3-2|TRBJ2-5
ASSQEWQQETQY
>TRBV10-3|TRBJ1-2
AIRPGKNYGYT
>TRBV7-6|TRBJ2-2
ASSRDSHELF
>TRBV19|TRBJ2-5
ASSIRTSGRLETQY
>TRBV30|TRBJ1-5
AWSVLGAVRQPQH
>TRBV6-5|TRBJ1-5
ASSYLQGHQPQH
>TRBV5-6|TRBJ1-2
ASSFRTGAYGYT
>TRBV7-8|TRBJ1-6
ASSARTGARNSPLH
>TRBV13|TRBJ1-1
ASQLGGMNTEAF
>TRBV5-8|TRBJ2-3
ASSPGIDTQY
>TRBV19|TRBJ1-5
ASSETGARNQPQH
>TRBV9|TRBJ2-5
ASSVDGQGQETQY
>TRBV12-3/TRBV12-4|TRBJ2-5
ASKGWETQY
>TRBV7-7|TRBJ2-3
ASSLGLAEDTQY
>TRBV21-1|TRBJ1-2
ASSNRTSPYGYT
>TRBV28|TRBJ1-2
ASSLPQEGGYT
>TRBV7-8|TRBJ2-7
ASSSDAGLYEQY
>TRBV19|TRBJ1-1
ASSIGTGGTEAF
>TRBV6-4|TRBJ2-1
ASSAGDLSSYNEQF
>TRBV10-1|TRBJ2-1
ASRSGRGDSYNEQF